This T cell receptor (beta chain) stems from a study of T-cell memory formation after mild COVID-19. TCRdb recomputed calls from the 5' RACE reads with MiXCR, one row per CDR3 protein. The data hold a few hundred thousand distinct CDR3 sequences, with around 28% observed a single time. Germline CDR1 SGHAT, CDR2 FQDESV (reference sequence). V shed 4 bases and J shed 3 bases, with 7 bases lying between them. The CDR3 has 12 residues. The source material was PBMCs or a T cell subset sorted from them (not recorded which). The sequence derives from an adult woman who had mild COVID-19 (a few samples of this study predate the infection). Cell type and time point are not known. The genes are TRBV11-1 and TRBJ2-7, with D uncertain. CDR3 in DNA: TGTGCCAGCAGCTCTAAGTACTACGAGCAGTACTTC. It codes for CASSSKYYEQYF.